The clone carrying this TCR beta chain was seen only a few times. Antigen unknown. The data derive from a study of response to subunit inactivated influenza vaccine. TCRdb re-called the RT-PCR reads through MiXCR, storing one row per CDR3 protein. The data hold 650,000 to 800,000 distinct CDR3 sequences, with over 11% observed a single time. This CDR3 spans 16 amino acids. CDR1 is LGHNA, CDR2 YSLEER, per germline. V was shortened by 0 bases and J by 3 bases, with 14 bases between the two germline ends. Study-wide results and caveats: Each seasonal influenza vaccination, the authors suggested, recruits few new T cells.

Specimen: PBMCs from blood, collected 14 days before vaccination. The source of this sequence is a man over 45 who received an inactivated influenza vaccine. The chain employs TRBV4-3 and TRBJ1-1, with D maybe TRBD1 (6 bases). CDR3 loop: CASSQDWGRGYTEAFF. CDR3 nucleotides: TGCGCCAGCAGCCAAGATTGGGGGCGCGGGTACACTGAAGCTTTCTTT.